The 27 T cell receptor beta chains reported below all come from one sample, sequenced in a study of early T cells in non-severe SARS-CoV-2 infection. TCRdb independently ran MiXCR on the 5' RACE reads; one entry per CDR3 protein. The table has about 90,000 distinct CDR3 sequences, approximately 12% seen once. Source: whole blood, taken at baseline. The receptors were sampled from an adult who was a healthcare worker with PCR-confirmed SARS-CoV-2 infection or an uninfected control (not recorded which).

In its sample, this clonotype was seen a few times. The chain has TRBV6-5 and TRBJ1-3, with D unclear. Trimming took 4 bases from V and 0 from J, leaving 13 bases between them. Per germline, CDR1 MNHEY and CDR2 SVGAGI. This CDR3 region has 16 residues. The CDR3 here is CASSSGEKSSGNTIYF. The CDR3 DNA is TGTGCCAGCAGTTCAGGTGAAAAGAGCTCTGGAAACACCATATATTTT.

The CDR3 region is CSASSEDLREQYF. The CDR3 nucleotides are TGCAGTGCTAGCTCGGAAGACCTACGGGAGCAGTACTTC. The chain recombines TRBV20-1 with TRBJ2-7; the D is unclear. Trimming pared 3 bases from V and 7 bases from J, leaving 16 bases between. CDR3 size: 13 residues. Germline CDR1 and CDR2: DFQATT and SNEGSKA (reference sequence).

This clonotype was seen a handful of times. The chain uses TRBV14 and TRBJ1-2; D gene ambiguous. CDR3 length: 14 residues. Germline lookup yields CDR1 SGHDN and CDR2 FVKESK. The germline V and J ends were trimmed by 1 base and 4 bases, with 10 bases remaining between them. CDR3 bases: TGTGCCAGCAGCCAAGGAGGCAGCTTCTATGGCTACACCTTC. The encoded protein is CASSQGGSFYGYTF.

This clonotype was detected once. The CDR3 coding sequence is TGTGCCAGCAGCCCGGGGCGCGGGAGCCTTACGCAGTATTTT. Its protein product is CASSPGRGSLTQYF. The rearrangement joins TRBV11-2 to TRBJ2-3; 7 bases map to TRBD2. The CDR3 is 14 residues long. The V gene end was trimmed by 5 bases and the J gene end by 8 bases; junction bases not matched to a gene: 10. Germline V gives CDR1 SGHAT, CDR2 FQNNGV.

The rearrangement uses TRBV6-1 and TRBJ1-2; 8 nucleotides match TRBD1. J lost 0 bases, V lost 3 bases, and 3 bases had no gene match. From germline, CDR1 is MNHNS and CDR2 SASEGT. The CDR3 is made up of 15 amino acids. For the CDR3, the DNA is TGTGCCAGCAGTGAGCCGGGACAGGCTAACTATGGCTACACCTTC. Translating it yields CASSEPGQANYGYTF.

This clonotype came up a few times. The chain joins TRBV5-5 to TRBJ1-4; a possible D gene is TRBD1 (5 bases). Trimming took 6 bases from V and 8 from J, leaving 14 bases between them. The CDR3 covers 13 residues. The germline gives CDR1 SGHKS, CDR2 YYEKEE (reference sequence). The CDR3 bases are TGTGCCAGCACGGCTCCGGGACCCGAAAAACTGTTTTTT. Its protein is CASTAPGPEKLFF.

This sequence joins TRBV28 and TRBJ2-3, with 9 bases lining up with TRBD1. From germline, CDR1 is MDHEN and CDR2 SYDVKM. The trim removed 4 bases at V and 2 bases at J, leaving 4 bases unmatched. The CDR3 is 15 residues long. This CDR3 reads CASSSGTGFTDTQYF. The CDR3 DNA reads TGTGCCAGCAGTTCGGGGACAGGGTTCACAGATACGCAGTATTTT.

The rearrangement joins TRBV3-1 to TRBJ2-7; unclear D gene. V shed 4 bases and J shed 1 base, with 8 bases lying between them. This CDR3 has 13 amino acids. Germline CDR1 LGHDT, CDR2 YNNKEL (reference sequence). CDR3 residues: CASSRARSYEQYF. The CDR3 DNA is TGTGCCAGCAGCCGGGCCAGATCCTACGAGCAGTACTTC.

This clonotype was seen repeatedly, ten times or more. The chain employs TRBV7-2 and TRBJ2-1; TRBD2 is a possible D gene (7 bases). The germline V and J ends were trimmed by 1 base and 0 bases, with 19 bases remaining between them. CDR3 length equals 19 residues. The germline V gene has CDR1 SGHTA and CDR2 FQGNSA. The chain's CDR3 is CASSLEMGGGLSSYNEQFF. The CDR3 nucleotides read TGTGCCAGCAGCTTAGAAATGGGAGGGGGACTAAGCTCCTACAATGAGCAGTTCTTC. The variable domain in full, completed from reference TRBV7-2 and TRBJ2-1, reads GAGVSQSPSNKVTEKGKDVELRCDPISGHTALYWYRQSLGQGLEFLIYFQGNSAPDKSGLPSDRFSAERTGGSVSTLTIQRTQQEDSAVYLCASSLEMGGGLSSYNEQFFGPGTRLTVL.

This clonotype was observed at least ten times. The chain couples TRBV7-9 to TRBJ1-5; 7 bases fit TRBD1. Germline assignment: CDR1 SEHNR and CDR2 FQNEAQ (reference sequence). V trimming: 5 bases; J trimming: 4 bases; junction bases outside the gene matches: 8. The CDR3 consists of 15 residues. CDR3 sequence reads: CASSPDRDPNQPQHF. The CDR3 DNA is TGTGCCAGCAGCCCCGACAGGGACCCTAATCAGCCCCAGCATTTT. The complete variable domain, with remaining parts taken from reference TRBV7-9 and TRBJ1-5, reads DTGVSQNPRHKITKRGQNVTFRCDPISEHNRLYWYRQTLGQGPEFLTYFQNEAQLEKSRLLSDRFSAERPKGSFSTLEIQRTEQGDSAMYLCASSPDRDPNQPQHFGDGTRLSIL.

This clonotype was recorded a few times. CDR3 nucleotides: TGTGCCAGCAGAGGGGGCTTCGAAAATCAGCCCCAGCATTTT. Translation: CASRGGFENQPQHF. This chain links TRBV6-1 with TRBJ1-5; 7 nucleotides match TRBD1. The CDR3 sequence is 14 residues long. CDR1 MNHNS and CDR2 SASEGT come from the germline V gene. V dropped 6 bases and J dropped 4; count of bases not matched to a gene: 6.

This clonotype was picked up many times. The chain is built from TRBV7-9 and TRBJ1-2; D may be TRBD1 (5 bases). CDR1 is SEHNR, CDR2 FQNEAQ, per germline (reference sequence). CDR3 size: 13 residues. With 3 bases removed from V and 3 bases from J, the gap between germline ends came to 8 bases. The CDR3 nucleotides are TGTGCCAGCAGCTTGGGGACCTACTATGGCTACACCTTC. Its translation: CASSLGTYYGYTF.

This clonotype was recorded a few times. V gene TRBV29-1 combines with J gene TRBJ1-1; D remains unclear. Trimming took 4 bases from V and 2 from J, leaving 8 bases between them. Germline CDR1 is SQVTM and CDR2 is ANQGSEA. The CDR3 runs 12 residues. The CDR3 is CSVVGVNTEAFF. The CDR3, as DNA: TGCAGCGTTGTGGGCGTTAACACTGAAGCTTTCTTT.

CDR3 sequence (DNA): TGTGCCACCAGCAGAGCGAACGCCAGGGGCAATCAGCCCCAGCATTTT. It translates to CATSRANARGNQPQHF. The chain combines TRBV15 with TRBJ1-5; weak D call: TRBD1 (5 bases). Deletions cut 1 base from V and 2 bases from J, with 12 bases between. The CDR3 spans 16 residues. Germline V CDR1 and CDR2: LNHNV, YYDKDF (reference sequence).

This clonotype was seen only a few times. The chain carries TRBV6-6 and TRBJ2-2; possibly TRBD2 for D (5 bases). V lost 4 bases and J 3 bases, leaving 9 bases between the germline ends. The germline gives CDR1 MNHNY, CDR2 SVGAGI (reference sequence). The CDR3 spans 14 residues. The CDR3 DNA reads TGTGCCAGCAGTTCAGGACTCTACACCGGGGAGCTGTTTTTT. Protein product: CASSSGLYTGELFF.

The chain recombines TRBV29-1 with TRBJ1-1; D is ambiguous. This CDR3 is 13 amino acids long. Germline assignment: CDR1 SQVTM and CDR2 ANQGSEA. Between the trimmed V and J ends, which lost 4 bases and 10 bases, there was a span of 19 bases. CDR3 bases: TGCAGCGTTGGCAGTTCGGCAGTGCTCGGAGCTTTCTTT. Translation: CSVGSSAVLGAFF.

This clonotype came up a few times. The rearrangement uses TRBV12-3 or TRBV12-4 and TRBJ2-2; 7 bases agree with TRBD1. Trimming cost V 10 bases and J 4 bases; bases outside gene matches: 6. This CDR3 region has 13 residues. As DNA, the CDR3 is TGTGCCACCGCTGACAGGGTCACCGGGGAGCTGTTTTTT. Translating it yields CATADRVTGELFF.

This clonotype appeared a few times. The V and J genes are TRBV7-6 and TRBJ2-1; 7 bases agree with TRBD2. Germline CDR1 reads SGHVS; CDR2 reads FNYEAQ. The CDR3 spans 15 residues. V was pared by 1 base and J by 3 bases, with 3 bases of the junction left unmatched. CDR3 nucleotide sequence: TGTGCCAGCAGCTTAGATCCGGGGGGCTACAATGAGCAGTTCTTC. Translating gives CASSLDPGGYNEQFF.

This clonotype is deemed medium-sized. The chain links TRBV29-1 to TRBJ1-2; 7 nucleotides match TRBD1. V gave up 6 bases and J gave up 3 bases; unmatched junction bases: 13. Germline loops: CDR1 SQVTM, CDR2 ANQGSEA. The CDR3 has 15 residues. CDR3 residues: CSVPGGDSQDYGYTF. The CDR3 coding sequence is TGCAGCGTCCCCGGCGGGGACAGCCAAGACTATGGCTACACCTTC.

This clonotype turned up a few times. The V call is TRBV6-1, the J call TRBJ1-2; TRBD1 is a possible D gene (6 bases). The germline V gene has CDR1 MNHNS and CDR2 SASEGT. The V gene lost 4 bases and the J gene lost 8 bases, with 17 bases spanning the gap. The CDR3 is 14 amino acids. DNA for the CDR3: TGTGCCAGCAGTGGACAACAGGGAAGAGAGGGCTACACCTTC. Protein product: CASSGQQGREGYTF.

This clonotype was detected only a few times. CDR3 in DNA: TGTGCCAGCAGCCCCTCAGGGACAGTTTATGGCTACACCTTC. Its translation is CASSPSGTVYGYTF. This chain uses TRBV7-6 with TRBJ1-2; 7 bases match TRBD1. The V segment lost 5 bases and the J segment 5 bases; nucleotides outside the gene matches: 8. This CDR3 is 14 amino acids long. CDR1 is SGHVS and CDR2 is FNYEAQ in the germline V gene. Filled out from reference TRBV7-6 and TRBJ1-2, the complete variable domain reads GAGVSQSPRYKVTKRGQDVALRCDPISGHVSLYWYRQALGQGPEFLTYFNYEAQQDKSGLPNDRFSAERPEGSISTLTIQRTEQRDSAMYRCASSPSGTVYGYTFGSGTRLTVV.

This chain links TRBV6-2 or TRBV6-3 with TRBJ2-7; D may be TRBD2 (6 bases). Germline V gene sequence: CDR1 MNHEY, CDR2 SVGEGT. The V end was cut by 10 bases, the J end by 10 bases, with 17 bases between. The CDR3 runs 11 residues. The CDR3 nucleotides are TGTGCCACCGGGGGATGGATCGGTCAGTACTTC. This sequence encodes CATGGWIGQYF.

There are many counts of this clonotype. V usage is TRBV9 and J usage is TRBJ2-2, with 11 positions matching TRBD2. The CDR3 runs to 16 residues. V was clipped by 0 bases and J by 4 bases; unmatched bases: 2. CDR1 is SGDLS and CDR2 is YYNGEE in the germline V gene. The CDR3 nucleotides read TGTGCCAGCAGCGTAGGTAGCGGGAGGGCCACCGGGGAGCTGTTTTTT. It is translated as CASSVGSGRATGELFF.

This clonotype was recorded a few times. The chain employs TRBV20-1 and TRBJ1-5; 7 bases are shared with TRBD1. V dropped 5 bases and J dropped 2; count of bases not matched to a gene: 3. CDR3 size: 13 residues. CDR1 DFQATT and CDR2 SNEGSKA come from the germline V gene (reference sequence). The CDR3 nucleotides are TGCAGTGCTGTAACAGGGGGCAATCAGCCCCAGCATTTT. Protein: CSAVTGGNQPQHF.

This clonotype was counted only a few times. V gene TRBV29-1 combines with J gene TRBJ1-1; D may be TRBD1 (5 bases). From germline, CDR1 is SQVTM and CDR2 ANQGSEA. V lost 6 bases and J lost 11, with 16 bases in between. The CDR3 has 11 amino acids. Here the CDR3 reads CSVGEPRGAFF. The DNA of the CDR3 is TGCAGCGTGGGGGAACCGCGCGGCGCTTTCTTT.

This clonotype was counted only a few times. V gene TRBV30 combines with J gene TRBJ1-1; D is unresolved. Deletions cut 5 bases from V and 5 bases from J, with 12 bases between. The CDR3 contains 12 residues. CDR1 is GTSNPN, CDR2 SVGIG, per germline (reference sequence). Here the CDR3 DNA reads TGTGCCTGGGCAAAGGGAGGTACTGAAGCTTTCTTT. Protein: CAWAKGGTEAFF.

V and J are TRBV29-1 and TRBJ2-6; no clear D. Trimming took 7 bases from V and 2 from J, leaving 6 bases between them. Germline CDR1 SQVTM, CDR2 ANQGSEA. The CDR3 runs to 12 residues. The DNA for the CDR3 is TGCAGCGACGGACCTGGGGCCAACGTCCTGACTTTC. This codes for CSDGPGANVLTF.